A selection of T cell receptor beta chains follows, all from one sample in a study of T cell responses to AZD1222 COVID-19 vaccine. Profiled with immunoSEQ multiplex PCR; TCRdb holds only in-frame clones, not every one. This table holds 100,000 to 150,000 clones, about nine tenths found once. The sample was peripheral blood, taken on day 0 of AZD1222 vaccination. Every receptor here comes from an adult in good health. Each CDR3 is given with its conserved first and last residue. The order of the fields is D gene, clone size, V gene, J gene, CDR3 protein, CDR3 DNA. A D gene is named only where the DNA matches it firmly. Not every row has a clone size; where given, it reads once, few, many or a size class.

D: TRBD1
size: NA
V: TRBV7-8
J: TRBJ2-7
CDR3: CASSPGTGEGEQYF
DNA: TGTGCCAGCAGCCCAGGGACAGGGGAGGGCGAGCAGTACTTC

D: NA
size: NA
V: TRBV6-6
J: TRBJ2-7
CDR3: CASSPYLTGEYEQYF
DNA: TGTGCCAGCAGTCCCTACCTGACAGGAGAATACGAGCAGTACTTC

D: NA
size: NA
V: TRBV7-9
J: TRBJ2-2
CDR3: CASSPNTGELFF
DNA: TGTGCCAGCAGCCCTAACACCGGGGAGCTGTTTTTT

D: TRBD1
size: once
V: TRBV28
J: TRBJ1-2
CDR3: CASSFSQGIYGYTF
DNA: TGTGCCAGCAGTTTTTCACAGGGGATCTATGGCTACACCTTC

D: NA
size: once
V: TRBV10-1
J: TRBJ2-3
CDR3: CASSDIPGYTDTQYF
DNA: TGCGCCAGCAGTGACATCCCAGGGTATACAGATACGCAGTATTTT

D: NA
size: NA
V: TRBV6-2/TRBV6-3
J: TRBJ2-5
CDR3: CASSYPTAGETQYF
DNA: TGTGCCAGCAGTTACCCGACGGCCGGAGAGACCCAGTACTTC

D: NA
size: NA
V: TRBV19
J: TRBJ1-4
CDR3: CASSSQRYEKLFF
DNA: TGTGCCAGTAGTTCCCAGAGATATGAAAAACTGTTTTTT

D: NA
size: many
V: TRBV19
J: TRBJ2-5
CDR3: CASRLARGETQYF
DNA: TGTGCCAGTAGACTAGCGAGGGGGGAGACCCAGTACTTC

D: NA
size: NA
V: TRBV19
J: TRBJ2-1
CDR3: CASSIGWGAINEQFF
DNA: TGTGCCAGTAGTATAGGTTGGGGAGCGATCAATGAGCAGTTCTTC

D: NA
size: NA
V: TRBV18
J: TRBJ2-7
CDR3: CASSPPQVRDEQYF
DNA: TGTGCCAGCTCACCACCCCAGGTCAGAGACGAGCAGTACTTC

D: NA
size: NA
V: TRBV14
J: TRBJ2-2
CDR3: CASSQGLAANTGELFF
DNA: TGTGCCAGCAGCCAAGGCTTAGCGGCGAACACCGGGGAGCTGTTTTTT

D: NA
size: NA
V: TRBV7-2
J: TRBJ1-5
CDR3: CASSSTDSNQPQHF
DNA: TGTGCCAGCAGCTCCACGGATAGCAATCAGCCCCAGCATTTT

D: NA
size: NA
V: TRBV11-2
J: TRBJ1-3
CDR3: CASSLGRYSGNTIYF
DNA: TGTGCCAGCAGTCTCGGGCGCTACTCTGGAAACACCATATATTTT

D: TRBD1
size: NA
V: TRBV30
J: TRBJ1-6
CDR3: CAWNPPTGVNSPLHF
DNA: TGTGCCTGGAACCCACCCACAGGGGTCAATTCACCCCTCCACTTT

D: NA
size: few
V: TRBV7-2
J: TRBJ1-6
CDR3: CASSFTGMNSPLHF
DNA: TGTGCCAGCAGCTTCACAGGGATGAATTCACCCCTCCACTTT

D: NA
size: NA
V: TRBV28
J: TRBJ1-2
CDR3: CASSFFVGEHGYTF
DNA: TGTGCCAGCAGTTTTTTTGTCGGGGAACATGGCTACACCTTC

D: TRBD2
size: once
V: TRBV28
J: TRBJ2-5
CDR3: CASSYSSGRADETQYF
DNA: TGTGCCAGCAGTTATTCCAGCGGGAGGGCCGACGAGACCCAGTACTTC

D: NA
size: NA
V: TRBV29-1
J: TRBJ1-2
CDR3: CSVAVSAGGYTF
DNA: TGCAGCGTTGCGGTCTCAGCCGGGGGCTACACCTTC

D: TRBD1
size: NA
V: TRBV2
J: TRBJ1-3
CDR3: CASSVSSGGQGISGNTIYF
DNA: TGTGCCAGCAGTGTAAGTTCCGGCGGACAGGGAATTTCTGGAAACACCATATATTTT

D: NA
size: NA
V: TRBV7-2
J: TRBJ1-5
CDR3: CASSFGNQPQHF
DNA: TGTGCCAGCAGCTTTGGCAATCAGCCCCAGCATTTT

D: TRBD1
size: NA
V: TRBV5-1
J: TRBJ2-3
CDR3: CASSLAGQGTDTQYF
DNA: TGCGCCAGCAGCTTGGCCGGACAGGGCACAGATACGCAGTATTTT

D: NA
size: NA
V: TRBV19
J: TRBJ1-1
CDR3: CASRRRINTEAFF
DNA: TGTGCCAGTAGGCGCCGTATAAACACTGAAGCTTTCTTT

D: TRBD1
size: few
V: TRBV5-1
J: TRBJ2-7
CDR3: CASSLGQGVYEQYF
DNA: TGCGCCAGCAGCTTGGGACAGGGGGTCTACGAGCAGTACTTC

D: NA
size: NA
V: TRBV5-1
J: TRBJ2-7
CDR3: CASSLGTTSNEQYF
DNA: TGCGCCAGCAGCTTAGGGACCACATCAAACGAGCAGTACTTC

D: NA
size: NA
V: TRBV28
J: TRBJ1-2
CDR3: CASSLGSGPYGYTF
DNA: TGTGCCAGCAGTTTAGGGTCAGGACCCTATGGCTACACCTTC

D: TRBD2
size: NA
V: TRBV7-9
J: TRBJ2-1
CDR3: CASSLTLAGGRNEQFF
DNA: TGTGCCAGCAGCCTGACCCTAGCGGGAGGGAGAAATGAGCAGTTCTTC

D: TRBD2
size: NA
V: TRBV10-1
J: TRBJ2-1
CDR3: CASSAGTSGYNEQFF
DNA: TGCGCCAGCAGTGCCGGGACTAGCGGATACAATGAGCAGTTCTTC

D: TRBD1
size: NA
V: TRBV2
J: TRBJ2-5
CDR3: CASSPPEQGAQETQYF
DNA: TGTGCCAGCAGTCCCCCGGAACAGGGGGCACAAGAGACCCAGTACTTC

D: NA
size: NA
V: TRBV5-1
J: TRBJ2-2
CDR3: CASSLIGGNTGELFF
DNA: TGCGCCAGCAGCTTGATCGGGGGCAACACCGGGGAGCTGTTTTTT

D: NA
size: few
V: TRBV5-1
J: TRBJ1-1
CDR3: CASSLSQSAATEAFF
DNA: TGCGCCAGCAGCCTGAGCCAATCCGCGGCCACTGAAGCTTTCTTT

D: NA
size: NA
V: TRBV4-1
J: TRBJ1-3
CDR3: CASKSSGNTIYF
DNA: TGCGCCAGCAAGAGCTCTGGAAACACCATATATTTT

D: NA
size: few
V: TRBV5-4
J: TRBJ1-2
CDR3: CASSLSGPNYGYTF
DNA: TGTGCCAGCAGCTTGTCGGGACCTAACTATGGCTACACCTTC

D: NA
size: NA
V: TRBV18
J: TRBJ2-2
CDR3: CASSPEGRSTGELFF
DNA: TGTGCCAGCTCACCAGAAGGGCGGAGCACCGGGGAGCTGTTTTTT

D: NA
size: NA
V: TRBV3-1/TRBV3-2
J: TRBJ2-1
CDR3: CASSQGRSDEQFF
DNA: TGTGCCAGCAGCCAAGGGAGATCCGATGAGCAGTTCTTC

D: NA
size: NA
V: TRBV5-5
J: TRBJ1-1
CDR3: CASSLTLGMNTEAFF
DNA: TGTGCCAGCAGCTTGACTCTGGGGATGAACACTGAAGCTTTCTTT

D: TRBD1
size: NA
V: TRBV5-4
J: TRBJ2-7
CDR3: CASSRDSRSSEQYF
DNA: TGTGCCAGCAGCCGGGACAGCCGATCTTCCGAGCAGTACTTC